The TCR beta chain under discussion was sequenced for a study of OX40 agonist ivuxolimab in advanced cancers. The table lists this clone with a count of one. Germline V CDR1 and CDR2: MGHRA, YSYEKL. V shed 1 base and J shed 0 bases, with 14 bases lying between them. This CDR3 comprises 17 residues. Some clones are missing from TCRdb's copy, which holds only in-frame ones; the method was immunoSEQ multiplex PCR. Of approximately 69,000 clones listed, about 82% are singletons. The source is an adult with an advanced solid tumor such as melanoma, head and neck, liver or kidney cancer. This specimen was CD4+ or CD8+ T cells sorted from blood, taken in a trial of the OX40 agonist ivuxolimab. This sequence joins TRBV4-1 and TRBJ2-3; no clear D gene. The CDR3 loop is CASSQGWVPTSTDTQYF. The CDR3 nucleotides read TGCGCCAGCAGCCAAGGTTGGGTCCCGACTAGCACAGATACGCAGTATTTT.